These 20 T cell receptor beta chains came from one sample sequenced in a study of T cells in Graves' hyperthyroidism and ophthalmopathy. RNA transcripts gave rise to amplified TCR beta CDR3 regions. Primed by the HTBI set, a first-round RT-PCR was run on the TCR CDR3. TCRdb passed the multiplex PCR reads through MiXCR, listing each CDR3 protein once. This sample has more than 75,000 distinct CDR3 sequences, with 51% found just once. The sequenced sample consisted of blood. Source of these receptors: a woman in her thirties or forties with Graves' hyperthyroidism.

Sample share makes this clonotype medium-sized. This rearrangement joins TRBV7-2 to TRBJ1-3; D is perhaps TRBD1 (6 bases). This CDR3 comprises 18 residues. Looked up from germline, CDR1 is SGHTA and CDR2 is FQGNSA. Trimming pared 5 bases from V and 4 bases from J, leaving 24 bases between. This CDR3 is CASSRAGTGARGGNTIYF. DNA of the CDR3: TGTGCCAGCAGCCGGGCGGGGACGGGGGCCCGAGGGGGAAACACCATATATTTT.

Regarding this clonotype: A much larger clone is a single base away; this may be a read error. V and J are TRBV7-9 and TRBJ1-3; D is unresolved. V dropped 5 bases and J dropped 0 bases, with 14 bases sitting between them. This CDR3 spans 16 amino acids. CDR1 is SEHNR and CDR2 is FQNEAQ in the germline V gene (reference sequence). CDR3 DNA: TGTGCCAGCAGCCCCTATGCAGCCGGCTCTGGAAACACCATATATTTT. It is translated as CASSPYAAGSGNTIYF.

This clonotype was detected only a few times. The V and J genes are TRBV15 and TRBJ2-5; D is possibly TRBD1 (6 bases). This CDR3 contains 17 residues. Germline V gives CDR1 LNHNV, CDR2 YYDKDF (reference sequence). With 3 bases removed from V and 1 base from J, the gap between germline ends came to 18 bases. The CDR3 region has the DNA TGTGCCACCAGCAGCCTCTGGGCAGGGGCAACCCAAGAGACCCAGTACTTC. This sequence encodes CATSSLWAGATQETQYF.

This clonotype has a count of ten or more. This rearrangement joins TRBV20-1 to TRBJ1-6; TRBD1 matches 8 bases. Trimming cost V 0 bases and J 3 bases; bases outside gene matches: 4. The germline V gene has CDR1 DFQATT and CDR2 SNEGSKA (reference sequence). This CDR3 is 16 amino acids long. The CDR3 spells CSARDIGQGYNSPLHF. The CDR3 DNA follows: TGCAGTGCTAGAGATATCGGACAGGGCTATAATTCACCCCTCCACTTT.

The chain couples TRBV6-6 to TRBJ2-5, with TRBD1 matching 9 bases. CDR1 is MNHNY, CDR2 SVGAGI, per germline (reference sequence). CDR3 length: 15 amino acids. J lost 5 bases, V lost 0 bases, and 4 bases had no gene match. CDR3: CASSYSTGTGETQYF. CDR3 nucleotides: TGTGCCAGCAGTTACTCGACCGGGACAGGGGAGACCCAGTACTTC.

This clonotype was observed many times. The chain links TRBV13 to TRBJ1-3; D call uncertain. The V end lost 2 bases, the J end lost 0 bases, and 5 bases lay between the germline ends. This CDR3 region has 14 residues. Germline CDR1 and CDR2: PRHDT and FYEKMQ (reference sequence). DNA of the CDR3: TGTGCCAGCAGCTTACGGTTCTCTGGAAACACCATATATTTT. The encoded protein is CASSLRFSGNTIYF. Supplemented by reference TRBV13 and TRBJ1-3, the full variable domain reads AAGVIQSPRHLIKEKRETATLKCYPIPRHDTVYWYQQGPGQDPQFLISFYEKMQSDKGSIPDRFSAQQFSDYHSELNMSSLELGDSALYFCASSLRFSGNTIYFGEGSWLTVV.

In this sample, this clonotype turned up once. The genes are TRBV2 and TRBJ1-1; D is unclear. V shed 6 bases and J shed 1 base, with 9 bases lying between them. The CDR3 runs to 13 residues. Germline-derived CDR1 and CDR2 are SNHLY and FYNNEI. CDR3 nucleotides: TGTGCCAGCAGCTCTGGACCGAACACTGAAGCTTTCTTT. It yields the protein CASSSGPNTEAFF.

J is TRBJ2-2 and V is TRBV29-1, with D maybe TRBD2 (6 bases). The germline V gene has CDR1 SQVTM and CDR2 ANQGSEA. V was cut by 7 bases and J by 1 base, with 13 bases left in between. The CDR3 is made up of 14 amino acids. CDR3 in amino acids: CSASRDWNTGELFF. The CDR3 nucleotides are TGCAGCGCCAGCCGGGACTGGAACACCGGGGAGCTGTTTTTT.

As for this clonotype: The CDR3 ends on some other residue instead of the conserved phenylalanine or tryptophan, so this is likely a read error. This chain uses TRBV10-3 with TRBJ1-4, with D unclear. The CDR3 has 13 residues. Trimming shortened V by 5 bases and J by 7 bases, and 11 bases separated the two germline ends. Germline CDR1 ENHRY, CDR2 SYGVKD. CDR3 loop: CAISHGRPEKLFL. The DNA for the CDR3 is TGTGCCATCAGTCATGGACGGCCTGAAAAACTGTTTCTT.

This clonotype was detected a few times. This chain joins TRBV20-1 and TRBJ1-3, with D unresolved. CDR1 and CDR2 (germline): DFQATT, SNEGSKA (reference sequence). CDR3 length: 15 residues. Trimming removed 2 bases at V and 0 bases at J, with 11 bases between. CDR3 DNA sequence: TGCAGTGCTAGACCCCGGGCCTTCTCTGGAAACACCATATATTTT. Amino acids: CSARPRAFSGNTIYF.

This clonotype showed up just once. The gene calls are TRBV29-1 and TRBJ2-5; D call uncertain. Germline CDR1 reads SQVTM; CDR2 reads ANQGSEA. The CDR3 is made up of 11 amino acids. V was cut by 6 bases and J by 2 bases, with 7 bases left in between. For the CDR3, the DNA is TGCAGCGTCATCGTACAAGAGACCCAGTACTTC. Its translation: CSVIVQETQYF.

The CDR3 DNA follows: TGTGCCAGCAGCACGCGGGATGAAAAACTGTTTTTT. As protein: CASSTRDEKLFF. This chain links TRBV7-6 with TRBJ1-4; D ambiguous. The CDR3 is 12 amino acids. Trimming pared 5 bases from V and 6 bases from J, leaving 7 bases between. From germline, CDR1 is SGHVS and CDR2 FNYEAQ.

The J gene is TRBJ1-2, the V gene TRBV7-6; perhaps TRBD1 as D (6 bases). Germline V lookup: CDR1 SGHVS, CDR2 FNYEAQ. V was shortened by 5 bases and J by 7 bases, with 20 bases between the two germline ends. The CDR3 length is 15 residues. This CDR3 is CASSREGDSGAGYTF. As DNA, the CDR3 is TGTGCCAGCAGCCGAGAGGGGGATTCTGGGGCTGGCTACACCTTC. Full variable domain (missing parts from reference TRBV7-6 and TRBJ1-2): GAGVSQSPRYKVTKRGQDVALRCDPISGHVSLYWYRQALGQGPEFLTYFNYEAQQDKSGLPNDRFSAERPEGSISTLTIQRTEQRDSAMYRCASSREGDSGAGYTFGSGTRLTVV.

This clonotype was observed at least ten times. The chain has TRBV12-3 or TRBV12-4 and TRBJ1-5; tentative D call: TRBD1 (6 bases). The CDR3 contains 13 residues. Trimming shortened V by 3 bases and J by 9 bases, and 12 bases separated the two germline ends. This chain's CDR3 is CASSFREGGPQHF. The CDR3 DNA is TGTGCCAGCAGTTTTCGGGAAGGGGGGCCCCAGCATTTT.

V is TRBV7-2 and J is TRBJ1-5; 8 bases are a match to TRBD1. CDR1 SGHTA and CDR2 FQGNSA come from the germline V gene. The ends lost 8 bases at V and 1 base at J; junction bases unmatched: 13. This CDR3 is built from 17 residues. CDR3 DNA sequence: TGTGCCAGCTCGGCAGGGGGCAGCCTGTGGAGCAATCAGCCCCAGCATTTT. Translating it yields CASSAGGSLWSNQPQHF. The full variable domain, rest sourced from reference TRBV7-2 and TRBJ1-5, is GAGVSQSPSNKVTEKGKDVELRCDPISGHTALYWYRQSLGQGLEFLIYFQGNSAPDKSGLPSDRFSAERTGGSVSTLTIQRTQQEDSAVYLCASSAGGSLWSNQPQHFGDGTRLSIL.

The chain recombines TRBV2 with TRBJ1-5; D gene uncertain. V was cut by 5 bases and J by 1 base, with 15 bases left in between. CDR3 size: 16 residues. CDR1 is SNHLY, CDR2 FYNNEI, per germline. The CDR3 spells CASSRTAGWSNQPQHF. The DNA for the CDR3 is TGTGCCAGCAGTAGGACGGCGGGGTGGAGCAATCAGCCCCAGCATTTT.

In this sample, this clonotype turned up many times. The chain has TRBV15 and TRBJ2-5, with unresolved D. V lost 2 bases to trimming and J lost 5 bases, with 9 bases between them. The CDR3 loop spans 13 amino acids. Germline V gives CDR1 LNHNV, CDR2 YYDKDF (reference sequence). CDR3 DNA sequence: TGTGCCACCAGCAGAAGCCTCAGTGAGACCCAGTACTTC. Amino acid sequence: CATSRSLSETQYF.

Details on this clonotype: The CDR3 does not end in the conserved phenylalanine or tryptophan, so this is likely a read error. It is unclear where the CDR3 begins or ends on the DNA, so no DNA is shown, and the CDR3 is as TCRdb lists it. This chain uses TRBV7-9 with TRBJ2-5; TRBD1, as called in the table, went unchecked against the DNA. The CDR3 spans 13 amino acids, including both terminal residues. Germline V CDR1 and CDR2: SEHNR, FQNEAQ (reference sequence). The CDR3 region is CASRRQGHETQYI.

The chain joins TRBV25-1 to TRBJ1-2; 8 nucleotides align to TRBD1. Trimming removed 6 bases from V and 7 bases from J; junction bases left unmatched: 13. Germline CDR1 and CDR2: MGHDK and SYGVNS. This CDR3 contains 15 residues. CDR3 amino acids: CASSPLSAGGSGYTF. CDR3 DNA: TGTGCCAGCAGCCCACTCAGCGCAGGGGGCAGTGGCTACACCTTC.

A remark on this clonotype: The junction departs from germline at one end; a sequencing error may be responsible. The gene calls are TRBV5-8 and TRBJ1-2; the D gene is possibly TRBD1 (6 bases). This CDR3 contains 14 residues. Germline V lookup: CDR1 SGHTS, CDR2 YDEGEE. The CDR3 protein is CASRPDTGFSGYAF. CDR3 coding DNA: TGTGCCAGCAGGCCTGACACAGGGTTCTCTGGCTACGCCTTC.